These T cell receptor beta chains were read from a single sample in a study of cytomegalovirus exposure and HLA in healthy donors. This table comes from immunoSEQ multiplex PCR, and its TCRdb copy is limited to in-frame clones, with some not included. The table shows roughly 200,000 clones, with about 81% occurring only once. Source material: PBMCs. These TCRs come from a woman in her twenties or thirties in good health and CMV-seronegative. CDR3s include the opening cysteine and the closing phenylalanine or tryptophan. The order of the fields is clone size, D gene, J gene, V gene, CDR3 length, CDR3 protein, CDR3 DNA. A D gene is named only where the DNA matches it firmly. Some rows have no size entry. The others give once, few or many, or a class for an expanded clone.

>.|TRBD1|TRBJ2-5|TRBV30|12
CAWLRGGETQYF
TGTGCCTGGCTTCGAGGGGGCGAGACCCAGTACTTC
>.|TRBD2|TRBJ2-7|TRBV5-1|15
CASSLRAGGPYEQYF
TGCGCCAGCAGCTTGCGTGCGGGGGGTCCCTACGAGCAGTACTTC
>.|.|TRBJ1-1|TRBV10-3|14
CAISESGGNTEAFF
TGTGCCATCAGTGAGTCCGGAGGGAACACTGAAGCTTTCTTT
>.|TRBD1|TRBJ2-7|TRBV11-2|16
CASSLNRGLSSYEQYF
TGTGCCAGCAGCTTAAACAGGGGGCTATCCTCCTACGAGCAGTACTTC
>.|.|TRBJ2-7|TRBV5-1|12
CASRVDQGAKDF
TGCGCCAGCAGAGTGGACCAGGGCGCAAAAGACTTC
>.|.|TRBJ1-4|TRBV30|14
CAWSNEGINEKLFF
TGTGCCTGGAGTAATGAGGGAATTAATGAAAAACTGTTTTTT
>.|TRBD1|TRBJ1-1|TRBV4-1|15
CASSPIRGPGTEAFF
TGCGCCAGCAGCCCAATAAGGGGGCCAGGCACTGAAGCTTTCTTT
>.|.|TRBJ2-1|TRBV30|16
CAWSVMSSSSYNEQFF
TGTGCCTGGAGTGTGATGAGCTCGAGCTCCTACAATGAGCAGTTCTTC
>.|.|TRBJ2-7|TRBV30|12
CACSEQSYEQYF
TGTGCCTGTAGCGAGCAGTCCTACGAGCAGTACTTC
>.|TRBD1|TRBJ1-6|TRBV5-1|15
CASSWGTGGNSPLHF
TGCGCCAGCAGCTGGGGGACAGGGGGGAATTCACCCCTCCACTTT
>.|.|TRBJ1-1|TRBV19|15
CASSIILSLNTEAFF
TGTGCCAGTAGTATAATATTAAGCTTGAACACTGAAGCTTTCTTT
>.|TRBD2|TRBJ2-7|TRBV6-1|15
CASSTGTSGIYEQYF
TGTGCCAGCAGTACCGGGACTAGCGGAATTTACGAGCAGTACTTC
>.|.|TRBJ2-7|TRBV18|13
CASSPPAGAEQYF
TGTGCCAGCTCACCACCGGCTGGGGCCGAGCAGTACTTC
>.|.|TRBJ1-2|TRBV6-5|14
CASRGDILYYGYTF
TGTGCCAGCAGGGGGGACATCCTGTACTATGGCTACACCTTC
>once|TRBD1|TRBJ2-7|TRBV4-2|16
CASSHPAGTGSYEQYF
TGTGCCAGCAGCCACCCTGCGGGGACAGGTTCCTACGAGCAGTACTTC